One TCR beta chain is described in this entry. Its antigen remains unknown. The data derive from a study of cytomegalovirus exposure and HLA in healthy donors. PCR was performed using 60 Vbeta and 13 Jbeta primers. Assay used: immunoSEQ multiplex PCR; TCRdb lists only in-frame clones, some missing. The repertoire consists of fewer than 100,000 clones, with around three quarters occurring once and the leading ten covering roughly a sixth. The study, taken as a whole, reports: Later on, an analysis found that several of the most significant clusters appeared to be linked to common viral pathogens, which included parvovirus B19. Presence/absence analyses treated sequencing depth as roughly uniform across donors.

Germline V CDR1 and CDR2: SNHLY, FYNNEI. This CDR3 spans 14 amino acids. J gave up 1 base and V 4 bases, and 3 bases lay outside the gene matches. The sample consisted of PBMCs. The sequence came from a man aged 55 to 69 in good health and CMV-seropositive. The chain uses TRBV2 and TRBJ2-5, with 7 positions matching TRBD1. In DNA form, the CDR3 reads TGTGCCAGCAGTGGGACAGGCTTCCAAGAGACCCAGTACTTC. This encodes CASSGTGFQETQYF.